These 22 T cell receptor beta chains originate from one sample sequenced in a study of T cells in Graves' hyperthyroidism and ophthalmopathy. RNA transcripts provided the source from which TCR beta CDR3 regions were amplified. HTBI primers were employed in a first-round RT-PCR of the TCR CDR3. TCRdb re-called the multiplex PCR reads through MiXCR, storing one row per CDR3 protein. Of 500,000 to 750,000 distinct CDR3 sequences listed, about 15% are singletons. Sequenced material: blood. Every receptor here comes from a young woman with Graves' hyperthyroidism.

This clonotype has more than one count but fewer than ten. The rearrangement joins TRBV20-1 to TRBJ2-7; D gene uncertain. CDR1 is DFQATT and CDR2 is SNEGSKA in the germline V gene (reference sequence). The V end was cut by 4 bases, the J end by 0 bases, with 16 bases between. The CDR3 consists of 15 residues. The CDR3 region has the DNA TGCAGTGCTACCGGTGTCCGGTCGGACTCCTACGAGCAGTACTTC. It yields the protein CSATGVRSDSYEQYF.

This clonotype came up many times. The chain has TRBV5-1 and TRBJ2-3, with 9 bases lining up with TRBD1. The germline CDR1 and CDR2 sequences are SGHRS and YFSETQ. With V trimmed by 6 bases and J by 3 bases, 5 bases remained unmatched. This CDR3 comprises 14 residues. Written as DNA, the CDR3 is TGCGCCAGCACCGTACAGGGGGCGACAGATACGCAGTATTTT. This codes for CASTVQGATDTQYF.

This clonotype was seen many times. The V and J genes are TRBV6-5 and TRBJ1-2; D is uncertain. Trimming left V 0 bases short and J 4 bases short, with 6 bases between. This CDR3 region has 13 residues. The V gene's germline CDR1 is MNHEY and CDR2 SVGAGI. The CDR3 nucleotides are TGTGCCAGCAGTTACTCGAGGCTCTATGGCTACACCTTC. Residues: CASSYSRLYGYTF.

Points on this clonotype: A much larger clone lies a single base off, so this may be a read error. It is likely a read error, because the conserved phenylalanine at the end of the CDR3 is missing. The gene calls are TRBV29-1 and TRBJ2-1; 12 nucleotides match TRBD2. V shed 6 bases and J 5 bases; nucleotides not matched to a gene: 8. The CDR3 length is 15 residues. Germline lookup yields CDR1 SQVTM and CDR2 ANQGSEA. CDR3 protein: CSVTTSGRSNNEQFS. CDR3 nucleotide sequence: TGCAGCGTGACGACTAGCGGGAGATCTAACAATGAGCAGTTCTCC.

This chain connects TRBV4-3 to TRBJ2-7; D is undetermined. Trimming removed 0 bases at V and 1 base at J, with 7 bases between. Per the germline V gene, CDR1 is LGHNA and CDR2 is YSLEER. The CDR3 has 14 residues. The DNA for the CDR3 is TGCGCCAGCAGCCAAGATGCCTGGTCCTACGAGCAGTACTTC. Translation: CASSQDAWSYEQYF.

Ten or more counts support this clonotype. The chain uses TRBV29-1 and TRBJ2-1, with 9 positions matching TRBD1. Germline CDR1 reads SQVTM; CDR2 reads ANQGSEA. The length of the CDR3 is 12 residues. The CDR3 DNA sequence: TGCAGTGGGACAGGGTCCTACAATGAGCAGTTCTTC. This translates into CSGTGSYNEQFF.

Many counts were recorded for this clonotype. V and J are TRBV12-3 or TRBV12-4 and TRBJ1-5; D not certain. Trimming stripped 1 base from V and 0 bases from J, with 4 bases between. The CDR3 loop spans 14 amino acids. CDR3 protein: CASSLDNSNQPQHF. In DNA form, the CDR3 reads TGTGCCAGCAGTTTAGACAATAGCAATCAGCCCCAGCATTTT.

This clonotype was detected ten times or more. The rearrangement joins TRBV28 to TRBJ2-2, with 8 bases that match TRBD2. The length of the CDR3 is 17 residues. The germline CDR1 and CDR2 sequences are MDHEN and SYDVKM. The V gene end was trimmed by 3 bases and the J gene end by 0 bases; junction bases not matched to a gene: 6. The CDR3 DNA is TGTGCCAGCAGTTTTGGAGCGGGAGCCCCGAACACCGGGGAGCTGTTTTTT. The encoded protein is CASSFGAGAPNTGELFF.

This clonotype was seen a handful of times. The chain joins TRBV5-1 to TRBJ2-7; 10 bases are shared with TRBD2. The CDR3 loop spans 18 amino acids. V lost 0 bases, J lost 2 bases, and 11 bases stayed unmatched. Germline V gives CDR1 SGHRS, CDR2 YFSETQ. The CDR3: CASSLVPAGTSEPYEQYF. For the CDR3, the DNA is TGCGCCAGCAGCTTGGTTCCGGCCGGGACTAGCGAGCCCTACGAGCAGTACTTC.

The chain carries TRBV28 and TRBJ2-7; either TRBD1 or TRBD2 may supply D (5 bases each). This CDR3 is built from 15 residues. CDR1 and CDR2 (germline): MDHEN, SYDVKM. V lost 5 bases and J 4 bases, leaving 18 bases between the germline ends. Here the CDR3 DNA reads TGTGCCAGCAGTCCGGACTGGGGGTCAAGTTACGAGCAGTACTTC. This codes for CASSPDWGSSYEQYF.

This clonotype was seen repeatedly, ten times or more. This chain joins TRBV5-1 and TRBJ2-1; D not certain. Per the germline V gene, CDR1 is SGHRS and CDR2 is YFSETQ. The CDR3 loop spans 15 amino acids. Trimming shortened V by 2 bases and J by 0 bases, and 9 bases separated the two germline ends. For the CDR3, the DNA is TGCGCCAGCAGCTTTGATCCGGTCTCCTACAATGAGCAGTTCTTC. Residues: CASSFDPVSYNEQFF.

The CDR3 bases are TGTGCCAGCAGCTCAGGACAGGCTTATGGCAATCAGCCCCAGCATTTT. As protein: CASSSGQAYGNQPQHF. The chain couples TRBV7-2 to TRBJ1-5; 7 nucleotides match TRBD1. Losses at the gene ends were 4 bases for V and 2 bases for J; bases not matched to a gene: 8. The germline gives CDR1 SGHTA, CDR2 FQGNSA. The length of the CDR3 is 16 residues. Full variable domain (outside the CDR3, taken from reference TRBV7-2 and TRBJ1-5): GAGVSQSPSNKVTEKGKDVELRCDPISGHTALYWYRQSLGQGLEFLIYFQGNSAPDKSGLPSDRFSAERTGGSVSTLTIQRTQQEDSAVYLCASSSGQAYGNQPQHFGDGTRLSIL.

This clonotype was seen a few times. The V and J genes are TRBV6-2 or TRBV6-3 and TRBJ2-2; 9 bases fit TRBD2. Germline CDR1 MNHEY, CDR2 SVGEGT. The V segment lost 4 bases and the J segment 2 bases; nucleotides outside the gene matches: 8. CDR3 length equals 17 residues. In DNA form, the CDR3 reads TGTGCCAGCAGTTCCGGAGGGACTAGCATTAACACCGGGGAGCTGTTTTTT. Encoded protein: CASSSGGTSINTGELFF.

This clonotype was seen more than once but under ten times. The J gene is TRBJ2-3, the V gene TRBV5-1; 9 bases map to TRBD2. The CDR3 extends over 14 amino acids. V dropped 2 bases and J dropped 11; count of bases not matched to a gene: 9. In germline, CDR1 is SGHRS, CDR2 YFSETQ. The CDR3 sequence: CASSLGGSGSRQYF. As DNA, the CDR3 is TGCGCCAGCAGCTTAGGTGGTAGCGGGAGTCGGCAGTATTTT.

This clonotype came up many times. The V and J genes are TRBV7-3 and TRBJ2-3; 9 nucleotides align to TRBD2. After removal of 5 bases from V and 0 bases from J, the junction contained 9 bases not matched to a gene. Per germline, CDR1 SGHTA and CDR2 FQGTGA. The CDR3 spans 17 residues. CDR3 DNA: TGTGCCAGCAGCCCCCGATCTAGCGGGACGAGCACAGATACGCAGTATTTT. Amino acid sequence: CASSPRSSGTSTDTQYF.

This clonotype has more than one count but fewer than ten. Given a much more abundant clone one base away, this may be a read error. The CDR3 coding sequence is TGTGCCAGCAGCCATATCTCGGACTCCTACGATGAGCAGTTCTTC. Its protein is CASSHISDSYDEQFF. The chain links TRBV3-1 to TRBJ2-1, with a weak D call TRBD2 (5 bases). CDR1 and CDR2 from the germline V gene are LGHDT and YNNKEL (reference sequence). The CDR3 has 15 residues.

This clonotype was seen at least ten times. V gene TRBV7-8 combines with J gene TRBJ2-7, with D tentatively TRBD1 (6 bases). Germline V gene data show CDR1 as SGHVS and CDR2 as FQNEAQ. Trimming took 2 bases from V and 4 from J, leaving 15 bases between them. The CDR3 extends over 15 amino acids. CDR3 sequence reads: CASSLIGTGRYEQYF. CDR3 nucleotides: TGTGCCAGCAGCTTAATCGGTACAGGGCGGTACGAGCAGTACTTC.

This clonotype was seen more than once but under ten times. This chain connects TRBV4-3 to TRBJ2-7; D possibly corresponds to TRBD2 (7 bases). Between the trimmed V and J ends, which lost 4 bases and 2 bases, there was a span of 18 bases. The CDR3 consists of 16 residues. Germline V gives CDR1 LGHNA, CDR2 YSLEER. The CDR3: CASSLLGGTPTYEQYF. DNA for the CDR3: TGCGCCAGCAGCCTTCTCGGGGGGACACCAACCTACGAGCAGTACTTC.

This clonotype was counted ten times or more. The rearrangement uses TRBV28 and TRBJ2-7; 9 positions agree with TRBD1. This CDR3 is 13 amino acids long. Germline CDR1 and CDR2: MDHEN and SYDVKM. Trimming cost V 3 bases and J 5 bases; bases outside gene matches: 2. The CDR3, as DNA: TGTGCCAGCAGTTTTGGACAGGGGAACGAGCAGTACTTC. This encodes CASSFGQGNEQYF.

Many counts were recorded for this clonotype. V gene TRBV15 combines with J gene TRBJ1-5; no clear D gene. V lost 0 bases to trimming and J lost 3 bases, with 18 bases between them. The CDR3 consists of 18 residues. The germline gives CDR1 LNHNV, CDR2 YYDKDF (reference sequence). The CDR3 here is CATSRDPLRVVNNQPQHF. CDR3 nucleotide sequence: TGTGCCACCAGCAGAGATCCCCTCCGCGTGGTGAACAATCAGCCCCAGCATTTT.

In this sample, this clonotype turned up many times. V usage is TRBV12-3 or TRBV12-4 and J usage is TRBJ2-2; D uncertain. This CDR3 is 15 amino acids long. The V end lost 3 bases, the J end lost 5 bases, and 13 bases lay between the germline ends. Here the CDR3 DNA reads TGTGCCAGCAGTTTGATGCAGTCGGGTACCGGGGAGCTGTTTTTT. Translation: CASSLMQSGTGELFF.

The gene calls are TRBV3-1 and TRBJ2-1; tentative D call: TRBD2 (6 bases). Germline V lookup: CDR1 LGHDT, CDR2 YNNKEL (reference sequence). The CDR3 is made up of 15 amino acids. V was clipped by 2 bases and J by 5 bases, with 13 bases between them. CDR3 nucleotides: TGTGCCAGCAGCCAAAGCCGTCTAGCGCACAATGAGCAGTTCTTC. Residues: CASSQSRLAHNEQFF.